These 14 T cell receptor beta chains originate from one sample sequenced in a study of cytomegalovirus exposure and HLA in healthy donors. In the PCR, 60 Vbeta and 13 Jbeta primers were used. Profiling relied on immunoSEQ multiplex PCR, and the TCRdb table lists in-frame clones only, not all of them. The data show about 98,000 clones, around 72% seen once. Sequencing was performed on PBMCs. The source of these receptors is a man younger than 30 in good health and CMV-seropositive.

The chain recombines TRBV28 with TRBJ1-4, with 7 nucleotides matching TRBD1. In germline, CDR1 is MDHEN, CDR2 SYDVKM. V lost 1 base to trimming and J lost 7 bases; unmatched junction nucleotides: 6. CDR3 length equals 15 residues. This CDR3 is CASSLLAGGSEKLFF. In nucleotides, the CDR3 is TGTGCCAGCAGTTTATTGGCAGGGGGGAGTGAAAAACTGTTTTTT.

This clone was picked up one time. The rearrangement uses TRBV27 and TRBJ1-6; 9 positions agree with TRBD1. V lost 4 bases to trimming and J lost 19 bases; unmatched junction nucleotides: 8. The CDR3 is 12 amino acids. The germline CDR1 and CDR2 sequences are MNHEY and SMNVEV (reference sequence). The CDR3: CASSYVGQGLHF. CDR3 DNA sequence: TGTGCCAGCAGTTACGTGGGACAGGGTCTTCACTTT.

The V gene is TRBV29-1, the J gene TRBJ1-2; a weak D match, TRBD1 (6 bases). The CDR3 covers 14 residues. V was shortened by 0 bases and J by 2 bases, with 10 bases between the two germline ends. Germline assignment: CDR1 SQVTM and CDR2 ANQGSEA. The CDR3 is CSVEDQGLNYGYTF. DNA of the CDR3: TGCAGCGTTGAAGACCAGGGGCTAAACTATGGCTACACCTTC.

V gene TRBV10-3 combines with J gene TRBJ2-7; 16 nucleotides line up with TRBD2. Germline V gives CDR1 ENHRY, CDR2 SYGVKD. The CDR3 is 16 residues long. Unmatched junction bases numbered 6, after V lost 5 bases and J lost 5 bases. CDR3 residues: CAISNPGLAGGNEQYF. DNA of the CDR3: TGTGCCATCAGTAACCCGGGACTAGCGGGGGGGAACGAGCAGTACTTC.

The chain uses TRBV7-9 and TRBJ1-1; no clear D gene. Germline V gene sequence: CDR1 SEHNR, CDR2 FQNEAQ (reference sequence). The length of the CDR3 is 15 residues. Trimming shortened V by 1 base and J by 1 base, and 10 bases separated the two germline ends. DNA for the CDR3: TGTGCCAGCAGCTTAGGTTGGGCAGAGAACACTGAAGCTTTCTTT. It specifies CASSLGWAENTEAFF. The variable domain in full, completed from reference TRBV7-9 and TRBJ1-1, reads DTGVSQNPRHKITKRGQNVTFRCDPISEHNRLYWYRQTLGQGPEFLTYFQNEAQLEKSRLLSDRFSAERPKGSFSTLEIQRTEQGDSAMYLCASSLGWAENTEAFFGQGTRLTVV.

The chain combines TRBV7-3 with TRBJ1-1; unclear D gene. Trimming removed 6 bases at V and 8 bases at J, with 16 bases between. The CDR3 has 13 residues. In germline, CDR1 is SGHTA, CDR2 FQGTGA. CDR3 coding DNA: TGTGCCAGCAGACACGATCCAGCGAAGGAAGCTTTCTTT. Protein: CASRHDPAKEAFF.

This clone was seen once. The chain links TRBV6-6 to TRBJ1-1; TRBD1 matches at 8 bases. The germline gives CDR1 MNHNY, CDR2 SVGAGI (reference sequence). After removal of 6 bases from V and 6 bases from J, the junction contained 9 bases not matched to a gene. This CDR3 has 14 amino acids. In DNA, the CDR3 is TGTGCCAGCAGCCTGCAGGGGGCGGTGGCTGAAGCTTTCTTT. This gives the protein CASSLQGAVAEAFF.

This clone was seen only a few times. V usage is TRBV19 and J usage is TRBJ1-5; TRBD1 aligns across 10 bases. V trimming: 3 bases; J trimming: 4 bases; junction bases outside the gene matches: 9. The CDR3 loop spans 17 amino acids. Germline V gives CDR1 LNHDA, CDR2 SQIVND (reference sequence). CDR3 in DNA: TGTGCCAGTAGTATGACAGGGGGCTTTTCCCTTAATCAGCCCCAGCATTTT. Its translation: CASSMTGGFSLNQPQHF. The entire variable domain, with the rest obtained from reference TRBV19 and TRBJ1-5, is as follows: DGGITQSPKYLFRKEGQNVTLSCEQNLNHDAMYWYRQDPGQGLRLIYYSQIVNDFQKGDIAEGYSVSREKKESFPLTVTSAQKNPTAFYLCASSMTGGFSLNQPQHFGDGTRLSIL.

The gene calls are TRBV28 and TRBJ2-1; TRBD2 agrees at 13 bases. The V and J ends lost 5 bases and 9 bases, in that order; junction bases with no gene match: 10. CDR1 is MDHEN, CDR2 SYDVKM, per germline. This CDR3 spans 16 amino acids. The CDR3 is CASSPTSGGNSGEQFF. The CDR3 bases are TGTGCCAGCAGTCCGACTAGCGGGGGGAATTCCGGTGAGCAGTTCTTC.

This chain links TRBV4-1 with TRBJ2-7; 7 nucleotides line up with TRBD1. The CDR3 extends over 17 amino acids. The ends lost 0 bases at V and 2 bases at J; junction bases unmatched: 10. Germline V lookup: CDR1 MGHRA, CDR2 YSYEKL. The CDR3 sequence is CASSQEKRSGTAYEQYF. CDR3 nucleotide sequence: TGCGCCAGCAGCCAAGAAAAGCGGTCCGGGACAGCCTACGAGCAGTACTTC.

This clone is a singleton in its sample. This sequence joins TRBV14 and TRBJ2-1; tentatively, D is TRBD2 (6 bases). Germline-derived CDR1 and CDR2 are SGHDN and FVKESK. The V and J ends lost 0 bases and 7 bases respectively, with 16 bases between them. The CDR3 is 16 amino acids. The CDR3 reads CASSQDRGLRENEQFF. The CDR3 DNA reads as TGTGCCAGCAGCCAAGATAGGGGATTACGGGAGAATGAGCAGTTCTTC.

This clone was observed a few times. The chain uses TRBV10-1 and TRBJ2-7; 9 bases are a match to TRBD1. The germline V gene encodes CDR1 WNHNN and CDR2 SYGVQD (reference sequence). V shed 8 bases and J 5 bases; nucleotides not matched to a gene: 4. The CDR3 spans 12 residues. CDR3 in amino acids: CASRGQGNEQYF. The DNA for the CDR3 is TGCGCCAGCCGAGGACAGGGGAACGAGCAGTACTTC.

The chain links TRBV13 to TRBJ1-1; no definite D call. CDR3 length: 13 amino acids. Per the germline V gene, CDR1 is PRHDT and CDR2 is FYEKMQ (reference sequence). Deletions cut 2 bases from V and 4 bases from J, with 8 bases between. CDR3 loop: CASSLPERTEAFF. CDR3 sequence (DNA): TGTGCCAGCAGCTTACCAGAACGCACTGAAGCTTTCTTT.

This clone was recorded once. J is TRBJ2-2 and V is TRBV19; TRBD1 matches at 10 bases. The CDR3 spans 16 residues. V trimming: 5 bases; J trimming: 3 bases; junction bases outside the gene matches: 6. Looked up from germline, CDR1 is LNHDA and CDR2 is SQIVND (reference sequence). The CDR3 DNA is TGTGCCAGTAGTCAGCGGGGACAGGGGTACACCGGGGAGCTGTTTTTT. Translated, it gives CASSQRGQGYTGELFF.